This T cell receptor beta chain was sequenced for a study of long-term antiretroviral therapy in people with HIV. The authors ran the immunoSEQ assay, v3.0, at survey level. Sequenced by immunoSEQ multiplex PCR; TCRdb stores in-frame clones only, minus some. The table lists roughly 20,000 clones, approximately 82% of them singletons. The germline CDR1 and CDR2 sequences are SGHNT and YYREEE (reference sequence). The V end was cut by 0 bases, the J end by 1 base, with 7 bases between. This CDR3 has 15 residues. The material sequenced was unsorted PBMCs, taken at the start of antiretroviral therapy. The chain links TRBV5-4 to TRBJ2-2; D not resolved. The sequence derives from a man in his forties or fifties with HIV. The CDR3 DNA sequence: TGTGCCAGCAGCTTGGGACAAAGGAACACCGGGGAGCTGTTTTTT. This encodes CASSLGQRNTGELFF.